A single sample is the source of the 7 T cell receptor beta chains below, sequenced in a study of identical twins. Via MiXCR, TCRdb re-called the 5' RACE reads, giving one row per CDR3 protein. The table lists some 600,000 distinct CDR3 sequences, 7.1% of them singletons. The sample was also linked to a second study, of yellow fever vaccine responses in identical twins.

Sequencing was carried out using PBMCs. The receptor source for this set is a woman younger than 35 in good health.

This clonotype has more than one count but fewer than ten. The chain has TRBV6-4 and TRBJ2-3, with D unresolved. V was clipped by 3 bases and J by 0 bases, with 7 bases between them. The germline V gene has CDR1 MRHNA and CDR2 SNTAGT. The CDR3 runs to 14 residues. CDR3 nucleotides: TGTGCCAGCAGTGAAACGCGTAGCACAGATACGCAGTATTTT. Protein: CASSETRSTDTQYF.

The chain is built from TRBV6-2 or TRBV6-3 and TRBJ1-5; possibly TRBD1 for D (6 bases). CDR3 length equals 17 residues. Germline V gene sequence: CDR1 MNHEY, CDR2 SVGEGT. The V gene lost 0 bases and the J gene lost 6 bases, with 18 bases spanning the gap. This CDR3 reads CASSYSKVRGLGQPQHF. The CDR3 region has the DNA TGTGCCAGCAGTTACTCGAAAGTCAGGGGACTGGGTCAGCCCCAGCATTTT.

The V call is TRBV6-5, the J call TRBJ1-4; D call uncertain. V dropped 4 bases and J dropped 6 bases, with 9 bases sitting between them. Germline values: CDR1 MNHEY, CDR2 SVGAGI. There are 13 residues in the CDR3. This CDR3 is CASSFQRDEKLFF. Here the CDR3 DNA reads TGTGCCAGCAGTTTCCAAAGGGATGAAAAACTGTTTTTT.

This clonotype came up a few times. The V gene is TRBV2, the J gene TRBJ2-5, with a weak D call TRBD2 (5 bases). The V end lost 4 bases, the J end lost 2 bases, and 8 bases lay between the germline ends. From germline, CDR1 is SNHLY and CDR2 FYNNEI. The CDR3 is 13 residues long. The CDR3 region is CASSALVQETQYF. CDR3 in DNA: TGTGCCAGCAGTGCACTAGTTCAAGAGACCCAGTACTTC.

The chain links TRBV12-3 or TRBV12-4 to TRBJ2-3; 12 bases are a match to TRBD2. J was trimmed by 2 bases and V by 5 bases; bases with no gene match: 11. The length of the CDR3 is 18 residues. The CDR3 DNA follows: TGTGCCAGCAGTCTTCTACCACTAGCGGGGGGACCCACAGATACGCAGTATTTT. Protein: CASSLLPLAGGPTDTQYF.

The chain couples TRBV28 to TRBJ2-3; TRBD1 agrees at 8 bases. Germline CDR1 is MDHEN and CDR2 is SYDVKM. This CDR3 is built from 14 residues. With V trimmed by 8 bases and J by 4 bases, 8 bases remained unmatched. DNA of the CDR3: TGTGCCAGCCGCTCCTCAGGGGGCGCAGATACGCAGTATTTT. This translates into CASRSSGGADTQYF.

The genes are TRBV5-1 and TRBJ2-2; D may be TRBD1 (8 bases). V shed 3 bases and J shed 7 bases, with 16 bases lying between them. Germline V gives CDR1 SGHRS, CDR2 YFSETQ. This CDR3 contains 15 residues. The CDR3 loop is CASSSDRGGLGELFF. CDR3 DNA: TGCGCCAGCAGCTCCGACAGGGGAGGGCTCGGGGAGCTGTTTTTT.